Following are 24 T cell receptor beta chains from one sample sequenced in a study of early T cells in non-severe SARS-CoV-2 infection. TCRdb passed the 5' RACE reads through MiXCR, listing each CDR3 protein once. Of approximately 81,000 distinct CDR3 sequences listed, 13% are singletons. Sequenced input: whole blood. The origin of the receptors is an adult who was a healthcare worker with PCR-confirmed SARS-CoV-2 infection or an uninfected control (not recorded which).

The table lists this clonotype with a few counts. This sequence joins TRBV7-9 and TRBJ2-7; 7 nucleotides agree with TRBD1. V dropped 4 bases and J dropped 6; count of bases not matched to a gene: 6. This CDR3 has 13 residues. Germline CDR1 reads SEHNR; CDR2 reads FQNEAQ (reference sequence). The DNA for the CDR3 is TGTGCCAGCAGCTACAGAGCAGGGGGCGAGCAGTACTTC. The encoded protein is CASSYRAGGEQYF.

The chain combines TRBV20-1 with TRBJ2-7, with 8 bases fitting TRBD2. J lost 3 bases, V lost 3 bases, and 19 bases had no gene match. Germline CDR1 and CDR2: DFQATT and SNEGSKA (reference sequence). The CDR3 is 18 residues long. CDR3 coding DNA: TGCAGTGCTAGTGATGTGACAAATCTTGGGACTAGAGGCTACGAGCAGTACTTC. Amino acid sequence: CSASDVTNLGTRGYEQYF.

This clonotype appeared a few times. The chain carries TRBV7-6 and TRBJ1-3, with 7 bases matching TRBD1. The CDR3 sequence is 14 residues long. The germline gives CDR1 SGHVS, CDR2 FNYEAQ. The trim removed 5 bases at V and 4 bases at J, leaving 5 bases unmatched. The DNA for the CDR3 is TGTGCCAGCAGCCCCTCGACAGGGGGAAACACCATATATTTT. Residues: CASSPSTGGNTIYF.

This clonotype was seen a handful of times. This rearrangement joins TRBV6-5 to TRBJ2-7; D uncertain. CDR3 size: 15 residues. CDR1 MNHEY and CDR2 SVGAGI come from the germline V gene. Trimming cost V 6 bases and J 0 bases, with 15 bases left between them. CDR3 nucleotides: TGTGCCAGCAGCGCACAAAGCACATACTCCTACGAGCAGTACTTC. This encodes CASSAQSTYSYEQYF.

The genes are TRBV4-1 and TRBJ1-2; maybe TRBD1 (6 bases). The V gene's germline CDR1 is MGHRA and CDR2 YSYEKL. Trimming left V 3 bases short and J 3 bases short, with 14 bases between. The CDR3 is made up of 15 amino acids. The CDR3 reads CASSQGGGSDYGYTF. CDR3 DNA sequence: TGCGCCAGCAGCCAGGGAGGGGGAAGTGACTATGGCTACACCTTC.

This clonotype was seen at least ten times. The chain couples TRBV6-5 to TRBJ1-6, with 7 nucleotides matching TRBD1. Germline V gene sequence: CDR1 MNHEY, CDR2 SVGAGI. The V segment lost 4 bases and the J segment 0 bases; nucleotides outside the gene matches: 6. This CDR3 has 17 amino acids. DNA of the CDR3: TGTGCCAGCAGTTTGACAGGGTTGAGCTCCTATAATTCACCCCTCCACTTT. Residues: CASSLTGLSSYNSPLHF.

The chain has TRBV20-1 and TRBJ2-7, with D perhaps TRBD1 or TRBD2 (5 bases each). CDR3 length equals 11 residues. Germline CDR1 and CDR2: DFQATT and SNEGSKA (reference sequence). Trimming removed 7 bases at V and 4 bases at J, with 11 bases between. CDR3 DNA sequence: TGCAGTGGGGATGAGGGGTACGAGCAGTACTTC. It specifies CSGDEGYEQYF.

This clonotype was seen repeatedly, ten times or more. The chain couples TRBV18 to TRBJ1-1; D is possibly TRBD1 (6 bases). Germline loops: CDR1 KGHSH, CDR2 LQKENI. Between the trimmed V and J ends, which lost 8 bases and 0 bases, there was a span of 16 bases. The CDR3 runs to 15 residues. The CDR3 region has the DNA TGTGCCAGCACGTTGACAGGACCCATGAACACTGAAGCTTTCTTT. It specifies CASTLTGPMNTEAFF.

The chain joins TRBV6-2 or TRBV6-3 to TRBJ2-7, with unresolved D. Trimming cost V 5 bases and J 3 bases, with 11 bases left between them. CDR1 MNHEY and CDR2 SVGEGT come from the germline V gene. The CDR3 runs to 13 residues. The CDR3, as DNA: TGTGCCAGCAGTCGGGCAGGAAGCTACGAGCAGTACTTC. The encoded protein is CASSRAGSYEQYF.

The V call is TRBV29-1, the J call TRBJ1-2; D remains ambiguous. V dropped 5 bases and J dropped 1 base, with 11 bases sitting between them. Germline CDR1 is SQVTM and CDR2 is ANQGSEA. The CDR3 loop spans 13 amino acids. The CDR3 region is CSVSTGINYGYTF. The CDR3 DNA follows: TGCAGCGTTTCGACTGGAATTAACTATGGCTACACCTTC.

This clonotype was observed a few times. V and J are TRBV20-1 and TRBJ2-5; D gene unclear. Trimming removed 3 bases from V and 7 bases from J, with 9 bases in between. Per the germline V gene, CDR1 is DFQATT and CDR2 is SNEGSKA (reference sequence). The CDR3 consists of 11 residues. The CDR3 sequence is CSARKRGTQYF. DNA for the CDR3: TGCAGTGCTAGGAAGCGCGGGACCCAGTACTTC.

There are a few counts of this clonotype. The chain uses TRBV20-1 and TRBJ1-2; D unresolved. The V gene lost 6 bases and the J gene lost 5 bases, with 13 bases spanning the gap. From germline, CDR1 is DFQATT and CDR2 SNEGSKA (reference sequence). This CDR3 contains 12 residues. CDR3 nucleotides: TGCAGTGCCCCCCCGGACTTTTATGGCTACACCTTC. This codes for CSAPPDFYGYTF.

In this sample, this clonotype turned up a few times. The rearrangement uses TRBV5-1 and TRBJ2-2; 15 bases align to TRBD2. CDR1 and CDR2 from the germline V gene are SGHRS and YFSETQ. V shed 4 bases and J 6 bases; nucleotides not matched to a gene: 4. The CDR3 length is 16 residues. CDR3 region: CASSTGTSGRSGELFF. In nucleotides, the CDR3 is TGCGCCAGCAGCACAGGGACTAGCGGGAGGTCCGGGGAGCTGTTTTTT.

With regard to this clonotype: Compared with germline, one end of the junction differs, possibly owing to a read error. CDR3 amino acids: CVSSLSASAFTDTQYF. CDR3 nucleotide sequence: TGTGTCAGCAGCTTGTCGGCTAGCGCCTTCACAGATACGCAGTATTTT. The rearrangement links TRBV5-4 to TRBJ2-3; tentative D call: TRBD2 (6 bases). CDR3 length: 16 residues. The germline gives CDR1 SGHNT, CDR2 YYREEE (reference sequence). The variable domain in full, with the rest retrieved from reference TRBV5-4 and TRBJ2-3, is ETGVTQSPTHLIKTRGQQVTLRCSSQSGHNTVSWYQQALGQGPQFIFQYYREEENGRGNFPPRFSGLQFPNYSSELNVNALELDDSALYLCVSSLSASAFTDTQYFGPGTRLTVL.

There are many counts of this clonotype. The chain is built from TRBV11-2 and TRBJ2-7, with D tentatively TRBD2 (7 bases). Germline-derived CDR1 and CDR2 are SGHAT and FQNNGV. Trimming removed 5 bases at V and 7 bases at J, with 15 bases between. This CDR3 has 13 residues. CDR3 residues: CASSRGGLREQYF. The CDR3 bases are TGTGCCAGCAGCCGAGGGGGACTACGAGAGCAGTACTTC.

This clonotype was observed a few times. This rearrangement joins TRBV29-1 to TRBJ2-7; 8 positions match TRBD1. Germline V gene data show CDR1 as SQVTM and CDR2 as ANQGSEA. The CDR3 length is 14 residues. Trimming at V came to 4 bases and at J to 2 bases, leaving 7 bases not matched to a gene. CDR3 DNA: TGCAGCGTTGCAACCCGACAGGGGACCTACGAGCAGTACTTC. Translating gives CSVATRQGTYEQYF.

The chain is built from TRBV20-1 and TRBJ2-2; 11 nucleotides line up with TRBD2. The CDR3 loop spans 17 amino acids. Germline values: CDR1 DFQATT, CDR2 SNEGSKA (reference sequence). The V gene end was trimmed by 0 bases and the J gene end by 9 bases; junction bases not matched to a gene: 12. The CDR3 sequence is CSARDPLAGGTSRELFF. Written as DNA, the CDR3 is TGCAGTGCTAGAGATCCCCTAGCGGGGGGAACAAGTCGGGAGCTGTTTTTT.

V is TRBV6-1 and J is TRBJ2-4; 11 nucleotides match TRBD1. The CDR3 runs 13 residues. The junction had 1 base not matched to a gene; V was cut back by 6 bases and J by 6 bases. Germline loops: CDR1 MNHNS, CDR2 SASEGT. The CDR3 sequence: CASRGTGGNIQYF. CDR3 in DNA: TGTGCCAGCAGGGGGACAGGGGGAAACATTCAGTACTTC.

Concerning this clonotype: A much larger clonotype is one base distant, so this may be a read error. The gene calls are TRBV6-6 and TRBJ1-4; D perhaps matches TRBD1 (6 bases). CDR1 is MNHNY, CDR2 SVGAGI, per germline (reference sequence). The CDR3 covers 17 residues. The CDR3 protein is CASTPRFWGREDERLFF. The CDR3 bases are TGTGCCAGCACCCCCCGATTCTGGGGGCGAGAGGATGAAAGACTGTTTTTT.

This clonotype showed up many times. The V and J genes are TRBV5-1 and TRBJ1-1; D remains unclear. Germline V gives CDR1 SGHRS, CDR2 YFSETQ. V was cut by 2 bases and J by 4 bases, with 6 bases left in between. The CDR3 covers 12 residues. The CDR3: CASSFRGTEAFF. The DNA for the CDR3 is TGCGCCAGCAGCTTCCGGGGCACTGAAGCTTTCTTT.

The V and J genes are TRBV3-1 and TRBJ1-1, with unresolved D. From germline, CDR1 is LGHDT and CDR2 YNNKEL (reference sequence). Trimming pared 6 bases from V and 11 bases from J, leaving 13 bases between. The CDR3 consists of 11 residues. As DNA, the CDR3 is TGTGCCAGCAGACTTGGGATGGAGGCTTTCTTT. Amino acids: CASRLGMEAFF.

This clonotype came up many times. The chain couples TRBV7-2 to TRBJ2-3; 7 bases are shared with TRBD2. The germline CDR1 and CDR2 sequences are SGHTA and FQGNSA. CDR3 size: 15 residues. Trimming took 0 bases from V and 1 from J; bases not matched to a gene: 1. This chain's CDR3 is CASSLATSGTDTQYF. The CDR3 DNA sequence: TGTGCCAGCAGCTTAGCAACTAGCGGCACAGATACGCAGTATTTT.

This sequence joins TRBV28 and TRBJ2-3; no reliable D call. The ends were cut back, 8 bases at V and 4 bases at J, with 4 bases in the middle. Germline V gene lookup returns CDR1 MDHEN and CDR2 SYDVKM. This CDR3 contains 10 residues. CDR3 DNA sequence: TGTGCCAGCGGGGCAGATACGCAGTATTTT. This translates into CASGADTQYF.

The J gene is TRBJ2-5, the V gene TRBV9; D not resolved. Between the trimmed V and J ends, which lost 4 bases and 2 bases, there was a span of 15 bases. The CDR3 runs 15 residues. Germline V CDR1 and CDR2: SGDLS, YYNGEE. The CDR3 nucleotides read TGTGCCAGCAGCCCCTTGGGCGGAGTTCAAGAGACCCAGTACTTC. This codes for CASSPLGGVQETQYF.